This is a list of T cell receptor beta chains from one sample in a study of T cell repertoires in cytomegalovirus infection. Their recognized antigens are unknown. TCRdb independently ran MiXCR on the reads; one entry per CDR3 protein. Here the sample spans under 500,000 distinct CDR3 sequences, about 42% being singletons. The sequenced sample was cultured PBMCs, obtained from culture after CMV antigen stimulation. These TCRs come from a human donor in good health (CMV status not recorded). Some clones in this sample may be carry-over from other donors' samples. CDR3s include the opening cysteine and the closing phenylalanine or tryptophan. D genes are given only for firm matches. Clone size, where shown, is once, few, many, or a class for clones that have expanded.

clone_size j_call v_call d_call cdr3_nt cdr3_aa
NA TRBJ2-1 TRBV25-1 NA TGTGCCAGCAGTGAAATAGATCACAATGAGCAGTTCTTC CASSEIDHNEQFF
NA TRBJ1-1 TRBV19 TRBD1 TGTGCCAGTAGCCTCTTGCAGACAGGGATGGAAACTGAAGCTTTCTTT CASSLLQTGMETEAFF
NA TRBJ2-2 TRBV7-2 TRBD2 TGTGCCAGCAGCTTGGGACTACCTGATACAGGGGAGCTGTTTTTT CASSLGLPDTGELFF
few TRBJ2-3 TRBV7-2 TRBD2 TGTGCCAGCAGCTCGTCTCTAGCGGATGGCGATACGCAGTATTTT CASSSSLADGDTQYF
NA TRBJ1-1 TRBV10-3 NA TGTGCCATCAGTGAGTCCGTTATGGGCAGGAACACTGAAGCTTTCTTT CAISESVMGRNTEAFF
few TRBJ2-1 TRBV4-1 TRBD2 TGCGCCAGCAGCCAGACTAGCGGGTATGAGCAGTTCTTC CASSQTSGYEQFF
few TRBJ2-5 TRBV7-2 NA TGTGCCAGCAGCTTAGTGATGGGGACGTCAGCGACCCAGTACTTC CASSLVMGTSATQYF
NA TRBJ2-2 TRBV14 NA TGTGCCAGCAGCCAAGTTTGGTGGCAAAGCAACACCGGGGAGCTGTTTTTT CASSQVWWQSNTGELFF
few TRBJ1-4 TRBV7-9 NA TGTGCCAGCAGCTACGGGGTCTCGACTAATGAAAAACTGTTTTTT CASSYGVSTNEKLFF
NA TRBJ2-1 TRBV7-6 TRBD2 TGTGCCAGCAGCTTCGGACTAGCCCCCTACAATGAGCAGTTCTTC CASSFGLAPYNEQFF
NA TRBJ2-1 TRBV10-3 NA TGTGCCATCAGAAACCCCGCGAAACCTGAGCAGTTCTTC CAIRNPAKPEQFF
NA TRBJ1-1 TRBV27 NA TGTGCCAGCAGTTTATATGGGGGAGGGAGCACTGAAGCTTTCTTT CASSLYGGGSTEAFF
NA TRBJ2-7 TRBV7-9 TRBD1 TGTGCCAGCAGCCGGGACAGCCGGGCGTCGTACGAGCAGTACTTC CASSRDSRASYEQYF
NA TRBJ1-1 TRBV10-3 NA TGTGCCATCAGTGACCCCACGGTTCGGGCCACTGAAGCTTTCTTT CAISDPTVRATEAFF
NA TRBJ2-3 TRBV27 NA TGTGCCAGCAGTCCACCCACCCCGGAGAGGGCAGATACGCAGTATTTT CASSPPTPERADTQYF
once TRBJ2-3 TRBV18 NA TGTGCCAGCTCCGGAATAGCAAGCGGGGATACGCAGTATTTT CASSGIASGDTQYF
once TRBJ2-7 TRBV5-3 NA TGTGCCAGCAGCTTTTCCCACGAGCAGTACTTC CASSFSHEQYF
few TRBJ2-1 TRBV7-6 TRBD2 TGTGCCAGCAGCTCCTCCGGCGGGAGCAATGAGCAGTTCTTC CASSSSGGSNEQFF
few TRBJ2-3 TRBV7-2 NA TGTGCCAGCAGCTTAGGCAGGGAGGCAGATACGCAGTATTTT CASSLGREADTQYF
few TRBJ2-1 TRBV7-2 NA TGTGCCAGCAGCTTTGGTCTAGCAGGGAATGAGCAGTTCTTC CASSFGLAGNEQFF
NA TRBJ1-5 TRBV6-5 NA TGTGCCAGCAGCTCCGACATCTATCAGCCCCAGCATTTT CASSSDIYQPQHF
few TRBJ2-7 TRBV7-2 NA TGTGCCAGCAGCGTGATACCGGGGCCTAACGGGAAGTACTTC CASSVIPGPNGKYF
few TRBJ2-1 TRBV28 NA TGTGCCAGCAGAAGTGACTTAGGACCGAGCTCCTACAATGAGCAGTTCTTC CASRSDLGPSSYNEQFF
NA TRBJ2-5 TRBV7-6 TRBD1 TGTGCCAGCAGCGCCCTCGGGACAGACCTTTCCCAAGAGACCCAGTACTTC CASSALGTDLSQETQYF
NA TRBJ1-5 TRBV6-8 NA TGTGCCAGCAGTTTGAGGGCAGGGAATGGCAATCAGCCCCAGCATTTT CASSLRAGNGNQPQHF
NA TRBJ1-6 TRBV12-3/TRBV12-4 NA TGTGCCACCAGTCGGGAATTCAATTCACCCCTCCACTTT CATSREFNSPLHF
few TRBJ2-1 TRBV6-1 TRBD1 TGTGCCACCCGGGACAGGGGGCACCTTACTAGCGGGAAAGGTGTTTCTGGCAATGAGCAGTTCTTC CATRDRGHLTSGKGVSGNEQFF
NA TRBJ2-3 TRBV11-2 TRBD2 TGTGCCAGCAGCTATCCGGGGGGAAAGCAGTATTTT CASSYPGGKQYF
few TRBJ2-7 TRBV11-2 TRBD1 TGTGCCAGCAGCTATCAAGGGGGCGGCGCTATAGACTACGAGCAGTACTTC CASSYQGGGAIDYEQYF
NA TRBJ2-3 TRBV7-6 NA TGTGCCAGCAGCCCCGTGGACGCCACAGATACGCAGTATTTT CASSPVDATDTQYF
NA TRBJ2-3 TRBV18 NA TGTGCCAGCTCACCACCACCGACAGGCACAGATACGCAGTATTTT CASSPPPTGTDTQYF
NA TRBJ1-4 TRBV4-2 NA TGTGCCAGCAGCCAAGGGGAAGCAACTAATGAAAAACTGTTTTTT CASSQGEATNEKLFF
NA TRBJ2-7 TRBV7-2 NA TGTGCCAGCAGCCAATGGGCAGGGGCTGCTTACGAGCAGTACTTC CASSQWAGAAYEQYF
NA TRBJ2-1 TRBV4-3 TRBD2 TGCGCCAGCAGCCAAGATCTGGGGACTACAGGCTACAATGAGCAGTTCTTC CASSQDLGTTGYNEQFF
few TRBJ2-2 TRBV6-6 NA TGTGCCAGCAGTTACCTGGAGACCGGGGAGCTGTTTTTT CASSYLETGELFF
once TRBJ2-2 TRBV4-3 NA TGCGCCAGCAGCCAAGTGACAGATGCCGGGGAGCTGTTTTTT CASSQVTDAGELFF
NA TRBJ1-1 TRBV4-1 TRBD1 TGCGCCAGCAGCCAAGTTCCGGGACAGGGGCCTGAAGCTTTCTTT CASSQVPGQGPEAFF
many TRBJ2-7 TRBV7-2 TRBD2 TGTGCCAGCAGCTTCCTCCCCCTCACTAGCGGCTACGAGCAGTACTTC CASSFLPLTSGYEQYF
NA TRBJ1-6 TRBV5-1 NA TGCGCCAGCAGCTTGGTGACGGGGGACTCCTATAATTCACCCCTCCACTTT CASSLVTGDSYNSPLHF
many TRBJ1-4 TRBV7-9 NA TGTGCCAGCAGCTTAGCTGGGGCGACTAATGAAAAACTGTTTTTT CASSLAGATNEKLFF
few TRBJ1-3 TRBV7-8 NA TGTGCCAGCAGCCCTCCAGGGTGGGTGTCTGGAAACACCATATATTTT CASSPPGWVSGNTIYF
NA TRBJ2-1 TRBV2 TRBD2 TGTGCCAGCAGTCAACTAGCGGGAGTAACAAATGAGCAGTTCTTC CASSQLAGVTNEQFF
many TRBJ2-3 TRBV4-1 TRBD2 TGCGCCAGCGCCCGGACTAGCGGGAGGGCCCCAGATACGCAGTATTTT CASARTSGRAPDTQYF
NA TRBJ1-5 TRBV28 NA TGTGCCAGCAGTACCCCCCCAGGGCCCCAGCATTTT CASSTPPGPQHF
few TRBJ2-3 TRBV12-3/TRBV12-4 TRBD2 TGTGCCAGCAGTTTACGTGGGACTATAGATACGCAGTATTTT CASSLRGTIDTQYF
few TRBJ2-1 TRBV7-9 TRBD1 TGTGCCAGCAGCTGGGACAGAAATAAGCAGTTCTTC CASSWDRNKQFF
few TRBJ2-2 TRBV12-3/TRBV12-4 NA TGTGCCAGCAGTCCCGGGACGTACGGGGAGCTGTTTTTT CASSPGTYGELFF
few TRBJ2-3 TRBV5-1 TRBD2 TGCGCCAGCAGCCTGCCCGGGACTAGCGGTTTTGCAGATACGCAGTATTTT CASSLPGTSGFADTQYF
many TRBJ2-2 TRBV5-4 TRBD2 TGTGCCAGCAGCCCCGGGACTAGGGGATACACCGGGGAGCTGTTTTTT CASSPGTRGYTGELFF
NA TRBJ1-5 TRBV19 TRBD1 TGTGCCAGCAAACCCGGGACAGGGGGCCGTCAGCCCCAGCATTTT CASKPGTGGRQPQHF
few TRBJ2-7 TRBV4-3 NA TGCGCCAGCAGCCAAGACAGGCTGAGCTCCTACGAGCAGTACTTC CASSQDRLSSYEQYF
once TRBJ2-5 TRBV20-1 TRBD2 TGCAGTGTAATGACTAGCGGGAGTAAAGAGACCCAGTACTTC CSVMTSGSKETQYF
few TRBJ1-4 TRBV12-3/TRBV12-4 TRBD1 TGTGCCAGCAGTCCTCAGGACAGGGGCGGTGGTGAAAAACTGTTTTTT CASSPQDRGGGEKLFF
NA TRBJ2-1 TRBV12-5 TRBD1 TGTGCTAGTGGTTCGGACAGGGGGGAGCAGTTCTTC CASGSDRGEQFF
few TRBJ1-5 TRBV20-1 TRBD1 TGCAGTGCTAGCGAAAGCCAGGGACAGGGGGGTCAGCCCCAGCATTTT CSASESQGQGGQPQHF
few TRBJ2-7 TRBV7-4 NA TGTGCCAGCAGCCGACTACCCGACAGGCAGGATTACGAGCAGTACTTC CASSRLPDRQDYEQYF
NA TRBJ2-3 TRBV4-1 TRBD2 TGCGCCAGCAGCCAAGATTATCCTAGCGGGAGGGCAGATACGCAGTATTTT CASSQDYPSGRADTQYF
NA TRBJ1-6 TRBV7-8 TRBD1 TGTGCCAGCAGCTTAGGGACAGGGGGCGATTCACCCCTCCACTTT CASSLGTGGDSPLHF
NA TRBJ2-3 TRBV20-1 NA TGCAGCCGGAGGAGGACAGAAAGCACAGATACGCAGTATTTT CSRRRTESTDTQYF
NA TRBJ2-1 TRBV12-3/TRBV12-4 TRBD2 TGTGCCAGCAGTCCAATAGCGGGAGGGTATTCAAATGAGCAGTTCTTC CASSPIAGGYSNEQFF